Listed below are T cell receptor beta chains from one sample, sequenced in a study of blood T cell repertoires in COVID-19. Repertoires were generated with immunoSEQ multiplex PCR, while TCRdb's copy carries only in-frame clones and drops some. The sample contains just under 75,000 clones, over 70% of which appear only once. Sequenced input: peripheral blood. These receptors were obtained from an elderly man with active or convalescent COVID-19. Each CDR3 is given with its conserved first and last residue. D genes are given only for firm matches. Size is stated for part of the rows, as once, few or many counts, or as a class when the clone is expanded.

size	J	D	V	DNA	CDR3
-	TRBJ1-1	-	TRBV2	TGTGCCAGCAGTGAGTCAGGAAGGGGCACTGAAGCTTTCTTT	CASSESGRGTEAFF
-	TRBJ2-1	TRBD2	TRBV15	TGTGCCACCAGCAAACTGGACCGGGAGGGGTCGAATGAGCAGTTCTTC	CATSKLDREGSNEQFF
-	TRBJ1-4	-	TRBV3-1/TRBV3-2	TGTGCCAGCAGCCAGGGGCGAAATGAAAAACTGTTTTTT	CASSQGRNEKLFF
-	TRBJ2-3	TRBD2	TRBV5-6	TGTGCCAGCAGCTTTCGTGGCGGGGGGGACACAGATACGCAGTATTTT	CASSFRGGGDTDTQYF
once	TRBJ2-7	-	TRBV3-1/TRBV3-2	TGTGCCAGCAGCCGTCAGGGTACTTCGAGTGAGCAGTACTTC	CASSRQGTSSEQYF
-	TRBJ2-7	-	TRBV4-1	TGCGCCAGCAGCCCCCAGGTGGTCGGTCTGACCTACGAGCAGTACTTC	CASSPQVVGLTYEQYF
once	TRBJ2-7	-	TRBV6-5	TGTGCCAGCTCGAGGGGGGGGGCTGCGTACGAGCAGTACTTC	CASSRGGAAYEQYF
few	TRBJ1-3	TRBD1	TRBV5-1	TGCGCCAGCGGAACCGCGCCTGCGGACAGGCAGAGCTCTGGAAACACCATATATTTT	CASGTAPADRQSSGNTIYF
-	TRBJ2-5	TRBD1	TRBV30	TGTGCCTGGAGTGTACCACAGGGGGCAAGGGAGACCCAGTACTTC	CAWSVPQGARETQYF
once	TRBJ1-2	-	TRBV2	TGTGCCAGCACCCTCCTCGACAGAGACTATGGCTACACCTTC	CASTLLDRDYGYTF
-	TRBJ2-1	-	TRBV10-3	TGTGCCATCATAGGAGGGCAGACCGTCCCCTCGGGGGAGCAGTTCTTC	CAIIGGQTVPSGEQFF
-	TRBJ2-3	TRBD1	TRBV10-3	TGTGCCTCCCGGGACAGTTACACAGATACGCAGTATTTT	CASRDSYTDTQYF
-	TRBJ1-1	-	TRBV29-1	TGCAGCGTCGGACCGACAGCGTACACTGAAGCTTTCTTT	CSVGPTAYTEAFF
few	TRBJ2-7	-	TRBV7-2	TGTGCCAGCAGCACATCCGGGGGCGGGGGCTACGAGCAGTACTTC	CASSTSGGGGYEQYF
-	TRBJ1-5	TRBD1	TRBV6-2/TRBV6-3	TGTGCCAGCAGTTACTCGGGGACAGGGGGTTTCAGCAATCAGCCCCAGCATTTT	CASSYSGTGGFSNQPQHF
few	TRBJ2-3	TRBD2	TRBV4-1	TGCGCCAGCAGCCAACACGGGACTCCGGGCGAGACTAGCAGCACAGATACGCAGTATTTT	CASSQHGTPGETSSTDTQYF
-	TRBJ2-1	-	TRBV4-2	TGTGCCAGCAGCCAAATGGGGACAAATGAGCAGTTCTTC	CASSQMGTNEQFF
-	TRBJ2-5	TRBD1	TRBV3-1/TRBV3-2	TGTGCCAGCAGCCAAGGGGGGACAGACCAAGAGACCCAGTACTTC	CASSQGGTDQETQYF
-	TRBJ2-3	TRBD2	TRBV7-9	TGTGCCAGCAGCGATACTAGCGGGGCCGAAGAAGATACGCAGTATTTT	CASSDTSGAEEDTQYF
-	TRBJ2-7	-	TRBV25-1	TGTGCCAGCAGTGCCCAGAATACCCCCCACCCCTCCTACGAGCAGTACTTC	CASSAQNTPHPSYEQYF
-	TRBJ1-1	TRBD1	TRBV11-2	TGTGCCAGCAGCCTAACCGGGACAGGGGGTTCTGAAGCTTTCTTT	CASSLTGTGGSEAFF
-	TRBJ1-5	TRBD1	TRBV19	TGTGCCAGTCGGACAGGGGATCGCAATCAGCCCCAGCATTTT	CASRTGDRNQPQHF
-	TRBJ1-1	TRBD1	TRBV14	TGTGCCAGCAGCCAAGCGAGGGGGCACACTGAAGCTTTCTTT	CASSQARGHTEAFF
few	TRBJ2-7	-	TRBV4-1	TGCGCCAGCAGCCAAGGTGGGGGGGCATCCTACGAGCAGTACTTC	CASSQGGGASYEQYF
-	TRBJ1-2	-	TRBV6-2/TRBV6-3	TGTGCCAGCAGTTACGGTCGGACTATCTATGGCTACACCTTC	CASSYGRTIYGYTF
-	TRBJ1-2	-	TRBV19	TGTGCCAGTAGTATCTCCGGGACACAGAACTATGGCTACACCTTC	CASSISGTQNYGYTF
once	TRBJ1-4	-	TRBV18	TGTGCCAGCTCGGCTGGGGGGGATCGGCGAAAACTGTTTTTT	CASSAGGDRRKLFF
few	TRBJ2-1	TRBD1	TRBV6-1	TGTGCCAGCAGTGAACAAGGACAGGGGGCAGGGGAGCAGTTCTTC	CASSEQGQGAGEQFF
few	TRBJ1-1	-	TRBV7-8	TGTGCCAGCAGCTTACTGTCTACGAACACTGAAGCTTTCTTT	CASSLLSTNTEAFF
-	TRBJ2-7	-	TRBV27	TGTGCCAGCAGCCGGGACATATTTTACGAGCAGTACTTC	CASSRDIFYEQYF
few	TRBJ2-5	TRBD2	TRBV30	TGTGCCTGGCAGGCGGGGGGTGCAGAGACCCAGTACTTC	CAWQAGGAETQYF
-	TRBJ2-1	TRBD2	TRBV15	TGTGCCACCAGCAGGGATCCCAGAATAGCGGGAGTGGGATACAATGAGCAGTTCTTC	CATSRDPRIAGVGYNEQFF
-	TRBJ2-1	TRBD2	TRBV11-3	TGTGCCAGCAGCCACAGCGGGAGGTCTTACAATGAGCAGTTCTTC	CASSHSGRSYNEQFF
-	TRBJ1-6	TRBD1	TRBV5-5	TGTGCCAGCAGCTATGGACAGGGCACTTCACCCCTCCACTTT	CASSYGQGTSPLHF
-	TRBJ2-3	TRBD2	TRBV14	TGTGCCAGCAGCCAAGGGGACTATACACCCACAGATACGCAGTATTTT	CASSQGDYTPTDTQYF
few	TRBJ1-1	TRBD1	TRBV30	TGTGCCATAAACCGGGACAGGGGGAGGGACACTGAAGCTTTCTTT	CAINRDRGRDTEAFF
few	TRBJ2-5	TRBD2	TRBV23-1	TGCGCCAGCAGCGCTAGCGGGGGCCCAGGAGGGGCCCAGTACTTC	CASSASGGPGGAQYF
-	TRBJ1-2	-	TRBV3-1/TRBV3-2	TGTGCCAGCAGCCAAGGGCCTAGCGGTCCCTATGGCTACACCTTC	CASSQGPSGPYGYTF
-	TRBJ1-3	-	TRBV11-2	TGTGCCAGCAGCTTAGACTGGCTCTCTGGAAACACCATATATTTT	CASSLDWLSGNTIYF
-	TRBJ1-1	-	TRBV6-1	TGTGCCAGCAGTGACACCAACATGAACACTGAAGCTTTCTTT	CASSDTNMNTEAFF
-	TRBJ2-7	TRBD1	TRBV6-5	TGTGCCACGAACCCGGGACAGCCATACGAGCAGTACTTC	CATNPGQPYEQYF
-	TRBJ2-7	TRBD1	TRBV7-2	TGTGCCAGCAGCTTAGGGACAGGAACCTACGAGCAGTACTTC	CASSLGTGTYEQYF
-	TRBJ2-7	TRBD2	TRBV11-2	TGTGCCAGCAGCTTAGGCCAGACTAGCGCGACCTACGAGCAGTACTTC	CASSLGQTSATYEQYF
-	TRBJ2-4	TRBD1	TRBV20-1	TGCAGTGCTAGTATAGTGGACAGGCGCCAAAACATTCAGTACTTC	CSASIVDRRQNIQYF
once	TRBJ1-2	-	TRBV2	TGTGCCAGCAGACCCGCGCCAGGCGAAAACTATGGCTACACCTTC	CASRPAPGENYGYTF
-	TRBJ2-1	TRBD1	TRBV29-1	TGCAGCGTTGCCCTGACAGGGGGCAATGAGCAGTTCTTC	CSVALTGGNEQFF